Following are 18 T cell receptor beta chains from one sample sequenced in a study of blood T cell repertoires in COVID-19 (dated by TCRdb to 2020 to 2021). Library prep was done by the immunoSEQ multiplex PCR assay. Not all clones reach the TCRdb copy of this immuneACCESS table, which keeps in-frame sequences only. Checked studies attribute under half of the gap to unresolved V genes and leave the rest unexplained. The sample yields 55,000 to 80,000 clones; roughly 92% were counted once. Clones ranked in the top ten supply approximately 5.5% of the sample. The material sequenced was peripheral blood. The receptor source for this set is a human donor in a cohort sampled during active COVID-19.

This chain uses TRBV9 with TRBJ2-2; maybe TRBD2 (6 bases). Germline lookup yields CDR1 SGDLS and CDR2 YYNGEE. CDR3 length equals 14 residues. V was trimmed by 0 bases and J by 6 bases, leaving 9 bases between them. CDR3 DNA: TGTGCCAGCAGCGTAGGGGGGGAGTCCGGGGAGCTGTTTTTT. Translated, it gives CASSVGGESGELFF.

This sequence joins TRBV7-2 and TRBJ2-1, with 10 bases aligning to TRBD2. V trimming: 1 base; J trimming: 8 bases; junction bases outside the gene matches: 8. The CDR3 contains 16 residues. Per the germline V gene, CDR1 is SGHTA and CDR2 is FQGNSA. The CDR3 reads CASSLGGLAGAYEQFF. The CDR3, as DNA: TGTGCCAGCAGCTTAGGTGGTCTAGCGGGAGCCTATGAGCAGTTCTTC.

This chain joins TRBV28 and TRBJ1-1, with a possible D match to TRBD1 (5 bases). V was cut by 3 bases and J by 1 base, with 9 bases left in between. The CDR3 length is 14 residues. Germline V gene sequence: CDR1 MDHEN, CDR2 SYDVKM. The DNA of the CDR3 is TGTGCCAGCAGTTTTAGGACATCGAACACTGAAGCTTTCTTT. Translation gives CASSFRTSNTEAFF.

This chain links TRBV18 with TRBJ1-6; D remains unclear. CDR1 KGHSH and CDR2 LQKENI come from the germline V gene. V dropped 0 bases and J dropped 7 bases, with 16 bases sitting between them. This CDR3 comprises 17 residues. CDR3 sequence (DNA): TGTGCCAGCTCACCACCGATGTCGGAAACGGGGAATTCACCCCTCCACTTT. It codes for CASSPPMSETGNSPLHF.

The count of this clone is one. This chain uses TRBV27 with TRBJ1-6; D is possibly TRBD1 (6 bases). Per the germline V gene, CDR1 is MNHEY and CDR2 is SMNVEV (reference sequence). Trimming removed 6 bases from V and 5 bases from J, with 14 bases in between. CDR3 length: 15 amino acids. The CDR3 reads CASRAKQGNNSPLHF. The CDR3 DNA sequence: TGTGCCAGCAGAGCAAAACAGGGAAATAATTCACCCCTCCACTTT.

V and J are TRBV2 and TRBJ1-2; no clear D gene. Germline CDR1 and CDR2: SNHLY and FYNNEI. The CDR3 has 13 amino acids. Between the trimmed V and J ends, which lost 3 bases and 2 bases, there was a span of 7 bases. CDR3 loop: CASSEGGNYGYTF. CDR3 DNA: TGTGCCAGCAGTGAGGGAGGCAACTATGGCTACACCTTC.

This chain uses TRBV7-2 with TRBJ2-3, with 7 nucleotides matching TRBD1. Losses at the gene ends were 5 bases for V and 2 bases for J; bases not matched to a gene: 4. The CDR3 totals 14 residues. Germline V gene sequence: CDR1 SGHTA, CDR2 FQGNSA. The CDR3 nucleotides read TGTGCCAGCAGCCAGACAGGGTACACAGATACGCAGTATTTT. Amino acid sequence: CASSQTGYTDTQYF.

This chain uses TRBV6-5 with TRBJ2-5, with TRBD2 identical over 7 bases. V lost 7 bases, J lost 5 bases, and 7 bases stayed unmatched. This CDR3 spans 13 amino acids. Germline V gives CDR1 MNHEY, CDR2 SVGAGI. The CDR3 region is CASTPAGVETQYF. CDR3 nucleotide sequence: TGTGCCAGCACCCCTGCGGGGGTGGAGACCCAGTACTTC.

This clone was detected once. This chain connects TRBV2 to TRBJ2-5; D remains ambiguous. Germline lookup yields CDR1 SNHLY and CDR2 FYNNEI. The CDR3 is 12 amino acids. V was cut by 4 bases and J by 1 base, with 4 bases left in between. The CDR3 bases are TGTGCCAGCAGTGCCCTCCAAGAGACCCAGTACTTC. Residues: CASSALQETQYF. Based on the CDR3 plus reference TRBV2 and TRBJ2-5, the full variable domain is EPEVTQTPSHQVTQMGQEVILRCVPISNHLYFYWYRQILGQKVEFLVSFYNNEISEKSEIFDDQFSVERPDGSNFTLKIRSTKLEDSAMYFCASSALQETQYFGPGTRLLVL.

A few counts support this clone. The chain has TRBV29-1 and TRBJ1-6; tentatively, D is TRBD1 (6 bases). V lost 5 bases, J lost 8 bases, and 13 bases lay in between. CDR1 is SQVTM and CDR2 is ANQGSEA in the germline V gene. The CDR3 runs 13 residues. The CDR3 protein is CSVRQAWDSPLHF. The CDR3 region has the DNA TGCAGCGTTCGACAGGCTTGGGATTCACCCCTCCACTTT.

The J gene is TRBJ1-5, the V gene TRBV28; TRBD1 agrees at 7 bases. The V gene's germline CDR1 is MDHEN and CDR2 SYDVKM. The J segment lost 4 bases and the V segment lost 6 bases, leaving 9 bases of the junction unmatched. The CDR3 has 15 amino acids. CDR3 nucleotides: TGTGCCAGCAGACCTGGGACAGCGTTTAATCAGCCCCAGCATTTT. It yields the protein CASRPGTAFNQPQHF.

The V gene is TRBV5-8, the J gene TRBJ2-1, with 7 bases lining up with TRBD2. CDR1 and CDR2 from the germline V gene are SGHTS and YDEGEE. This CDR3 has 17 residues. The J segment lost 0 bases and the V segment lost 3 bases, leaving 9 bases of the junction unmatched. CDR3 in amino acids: CASSSAGSRSSYNEQFF. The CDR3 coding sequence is TGTGCCAGCAGCTCAGCGGGGTCCAGGAGCTCCTACAATGAGCAGTTCTTC.

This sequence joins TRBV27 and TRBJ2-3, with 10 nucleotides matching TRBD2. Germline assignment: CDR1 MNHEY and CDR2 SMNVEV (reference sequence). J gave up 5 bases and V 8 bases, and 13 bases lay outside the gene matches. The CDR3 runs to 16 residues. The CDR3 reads CASGRLAGGSGDTQYF. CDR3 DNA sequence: TGTGCCAGCGGAAGACTAGCGGGTGGCTCCGGAGATACGCAGTATTTT.

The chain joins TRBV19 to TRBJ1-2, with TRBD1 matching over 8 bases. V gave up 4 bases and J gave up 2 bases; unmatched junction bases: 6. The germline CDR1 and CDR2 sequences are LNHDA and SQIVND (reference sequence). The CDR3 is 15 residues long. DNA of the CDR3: TGTGCCAGTAGTACGGACAGGGCTAGGAACTATGGCTACACCTTC. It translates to CASSTDRARNYGYTF.

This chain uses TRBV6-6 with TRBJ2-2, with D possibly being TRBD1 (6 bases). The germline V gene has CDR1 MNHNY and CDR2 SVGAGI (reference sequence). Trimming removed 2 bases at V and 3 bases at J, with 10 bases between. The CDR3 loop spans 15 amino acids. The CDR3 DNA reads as TGTGCCAGCAGTTACACGACAGGCTACACCGGGGAGCTGTTTTTT. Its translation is CASSYTTGYTGELFF.

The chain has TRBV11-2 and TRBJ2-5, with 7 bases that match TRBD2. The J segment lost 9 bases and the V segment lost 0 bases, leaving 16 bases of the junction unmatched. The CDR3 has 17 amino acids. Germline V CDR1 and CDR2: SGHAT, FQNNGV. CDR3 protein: CASSLDRTASGRGAQYF. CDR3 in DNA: TGTGCCAGCAGCTTAGATAGAACGGCTAGCGGCCGAGGGGCCCAGTACTTC.

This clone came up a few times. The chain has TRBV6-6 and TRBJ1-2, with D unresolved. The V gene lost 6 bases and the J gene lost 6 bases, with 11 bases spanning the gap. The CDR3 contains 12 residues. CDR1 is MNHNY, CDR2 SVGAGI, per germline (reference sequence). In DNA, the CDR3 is TGTGCCAGCAGCCGGCGGTATGATGGCTACACCTTC. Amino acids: CASSRRYDGYTF.

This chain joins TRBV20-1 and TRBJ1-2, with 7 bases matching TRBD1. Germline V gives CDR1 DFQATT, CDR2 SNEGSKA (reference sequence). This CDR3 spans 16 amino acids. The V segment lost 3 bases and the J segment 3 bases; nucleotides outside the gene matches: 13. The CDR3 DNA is TGCAGTGCTAGTGAAGGGGGCCCTTCTCCTCACTATGGCTACACCTTC. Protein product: CSASEGGPSPHYGYTF.